What follows is one TCR beta chain and its context. The antigen remains undetermined. Here immunoSEQ multiplex PCR was the method, and the copy in TCRdb shows in-frame clones only, minus some. The table has just under 40,000 clones, just over 75% seen once. Germline CDR1 and CDR2: SGHTA and FQGNSA. The ends lost 3 bases at V and 1 base at J; junction bases unmatched: 6. The CDR3 is 16 residues long. The record originates from a study of PD-1 blockade in classical Hodgkin lymphoma. Study information: Intravenous infusions of nivolumab 3 mg/kg reached patients every 2 weeks. Study findings and constraints: Newly diagnosed patients had baseline TCR diversity that was reportedly lower than that of healthy donors. When nivolumab was started under 1 year after ASCT, patients were excluded. CD4+ TCR diversity, unlike CD8+, climbed significantly by C4D1.

Regarding time point: cycle 4 day 1 (C4D1), after more than five weeks of nivolumab. There was relapse after autologous stem cell transplantation in every patient, and there was variation in brentuximab vedotin exposure. The rearrangement joins TRBV7-2 to TRBJ2-3; 8 nucleotides agree with TRBD2. The sequence derives from a human donor with classical Hodgkin lymphoma. Sequenced material: peripheral blood mononuclear cells (PBMCs), taken before the fourth cycle of nivolumab. In DNA form, the CDR3 reads TGTGCCAGCAGCTTTTTGAGCGGGGGCCGCACAGATACGCAGTATTTT. Translated: CASSFLSGGRTDTQYF.